Here is one T cell receptor beta chain with its context. This clone's antigen is unknown. No much larger clone is present one base from it, and per-base qualities are unavailable. The immunoSEQ Assay, a bias-controlled multiplex PCR, was used to amplify TCRbeta CDR3 regions from genomic DNA. Per the source publication's procedure: Within the assay, amplification of reference gene primers was used to estimate how many nucleated cells each sample contained. To quantify the absolute abundance of each unique TCRbeta CDR3 rearrangement, sequence reads were collapsed and filtered. Productive Simpson clonality was computed per sample as the square root of Simpson's diversity index over productive rearrangements. In TCRdb, the immuneACCESS table is reduced to in-frame sequences with V and J assigned. These tables do not hold every clone; where another copy was compared, an unresolved V gene accounts for under half, and the others remain unexplained. Clonal size and the V and J genes are those of that table, whereas D and trimming came from the DNA. In this sample the table shows fewer than 70,000 clones, approximately 79% of which occur a single time. Clones ranked in the top ten supply 12% of the sample.

Each collaborating institution followed its own protocols to collect whole blood in K2EDTA tubes. For TCRbeta analysis, collaborator samples were shipped as frozen whole blood, as isolated PBMCs, or as DNA extracted from either sample type. V is clipped by 2 bases and J by 4 bases, and the sequence between their germline boundaries is 14 bases long. The CDR3 sequence holds 15 residues, the cysteine and phenylalanine included. Only CDR3 DNA remains: 45 bases, in frame from the first base. According to the germline V gene (reference sequence), CDR1 reads LNHDA and CDR2 reads SQIVND. This specimen comes from a study of blood T cell repertoires in COVID-19 (dated by TCRdb to the early 2020s). In terms of the full investigation: Collaborator samples came from the United States, Italy and Spain and covered acute and convalescent phases of COVID-19. HLA class I and class II types, where available, came from metadata supplied by the sample provider rather than from assay-based typing. The repertoires were released in a freely available public database intended as a resource for research on the immune response to SARS-CoV-2. The prospective study material was composed of cDNA or gDNA derived from T cells, B-cell-depleted T cells, or PBMCs. Samples were obtained from the ongoing ImmuneRACE study (first 160 participants) and from 1,200 or so subjects provided by 6 global collaborators. Subjects who had been exposed to COVID-19, were actively infected with it, or had recovered from it provided the deeply sampled blood TCRbeta repertoires that made up the dataset. The sample metadata nearly always contained a de-identified subject ID, COVID-19 status, age in years and sex.

Paper-wide results and their limitations: How much clinical and demographic metadata was included differed by source and by participant, and the metadata was provided uncurated.

Sequencing input: peripheral blood. The V gene is TRBV19 and the J gene is TRBJ1-2; the D gene is perhaps TRBD1, from 6 matching bases. The receptor comes from a human donor in a cohort sampled during active COVID-19. The sequenced DNA is TGTGCCAGTAGTATACAGACAGGCGTCGTCTATGGCTACACCTTC. Translated, it gives CASSIQTGVVYGYTF.